These T cell receptor beta chains were read from a single sample in a study of blood T cell repertoires in COVID-19. TCRdb's copy holds only in-frame clones and misses some; the assay was immunoSEQ multiplex PCR. The sample includes fewer than 85,000 clones, roughly 85% of them seen just once. The sequenced sample consisted of peripheral blood. These receptors were collected from a man older than 75 with acute or convalescent COVID-19. The CDR3 runs from the conserved cysteine through the conserved F or W. D genes are given only for firm matches. Rows give clone size only sometimes, using once, few, many, or a class for an expanded clone.

size: .
V: TRBV7-9
D: TRBD2
J: TRBJ2-2
CDR3: CASSLGTSGITGELFF
DNA: TGTGCCAGCAGCTTAGGGACTAGCGGGATCACCGGGGAGCTGTTTTTT

size: .
V: TRBV19
D: TRBD2
J: TRBJ2-1
CDR3: CASNPGSGGRSNNEQFF
DNA: TGTGCCAGTAACCCCGGGTCGGGCGGGAGAAGTAACAATGAGCAGTTCTTC

size: .
V: TRBV7-2
D: TRBD2
J: TRBJ2-1
CDR3: CASSQRRASGEQFF
DNA: TGTGCCAGCAGCCAACGCCGGGCTAGCGGTGAGCAGTTCTTC

size: .
V: TRBV7-2
D: TRBD2
J: TRBJ2-2
CDR3: CASSLAILAGGTGELFF
DNA: TGTGCCAGCAGCTTAGCAATACTAGCGGGAGGGACCGGGGAGCTGTTTTTT

size: once
V: TRBV9
D: .
J: TRBJ2-7
CDR3: CASSQRTVEEQYF
DNA: TGTGCCAGCAGCCAAAGGACAGTTGAAGAGCAGTACTTC

size: .
V: TRBV19
D: TRBD1
J: TRBJ2-4
CDR3: CASSIAPGGTGDNIQYF
DNA: TGTGCCAGTAGTATAGCCCCCGGAGGGACAGGGGACAACATTCAGTACTTC

size: .
V: TRBV28
D: TRBD1
J: TRBJ1-3
CDR3: CASSLVDRAKSSGNTIYF
DNA: TGTGCCAGCAGTTTAGTCGACAGGGCCAAATCTTCTGGAAACACCATATATTTT

size: .
V: TRBV12-2
D: .
J: TRBJ2-7
CDR3: CASRETGISSYEQYF
DNA: TGTGCAAGTCGCGAAACAGGGATATCCTCCTACGAGCAGTACTTC

size: .
V: TRBV7-2
D: .
J: TRBJ2-1
CDR3: CASSLAPAGLGNEQFF
DNA: TGTGCCAGCAGCTTAGCGCCGGCAGGGCTGGGCAATGAGCAGTTCTTC

size: .
V: TRBV27
D: TRBD2
J: TRBJ2-1
CDR3: CASSLSLAGSEQFF
DNA: TGTGCCAGCAGTTTGAGTCTAGCGGGAAGTGAGCAGTTCTTC

size: .
V: TRBV28
D: TRBD2
J: TRBJ2-1
CDR3: CASSWPPLAGGPREQFF
DNA: TGTGCCAGCAGTTGGCCCCCCCTTGCGGGGGGGCCCCGTGAGCAGTTCTTC

size: few
V: TRBV27
D: .
J: TRBJ1-2
CDR3: CANRTVNYGYTF
DNA: TGTGCCAACAGGACAGTTAACTATGGCTACACCTTC

size: .
V: TRBV19
D: .
J: TRBJ2-1
CDR3: CASTATPISYNEQFF
DNA: TGTGCCAGTACCGCGACTCCTATCTCCTACAATGAGCAGTTCTTC

size: .
V: TRBV7-3
D: TRBD1
J: TRBJ1-2
CDR3: CASSSQPGTGSTPGYGYTF
DNA: TGTGCCAGCAGCTCCCAACCGGGGACAGGCTCAACCCCGGGCTATGGCTACACCTTC

size: .
V: TRBV19
D: .
J: TRBJ1-1
CDR3: CASSILGGTNTEAFF
DNA: TGTGCCAGTAGTATATTGGGGGGGACGAACACTGAAGCTTTCTTT

size: .
V: TRBV28
D: TRBD1
J: TRBJ1-4
CDR3: CASSRPGTGVEKLFF
DNA: TGTGCCAGCAGCCGTCCGGGGACAGGGGTCGAAAAACTGTTTTTT

size: .
V: TRBV10-2
D: .
J: TRBJ1-6
CDR3: CATTSEQSLRPLHF
DNA: TGCGCCACCACCTCAGAACAGTCGTTGAGACCCCTCCACTTT

size: .
V: TRBV28
D: TRBD1
J: TRBJ2-1
CDR3: CASSFGQGALNEQFF
DNA: TGTGCCAGCAGTTTCGGACAGGGAGCCCTCAATGAGCAGTTCTTC

size: .
V: TRBV21-1
D: .
J: TRBJ2-7
CDR3: CAFTRGTGYSYEQYF
DNA: TGTGCGTTTACCCGAGGGACAGGGTATTCCTACGAGCAGTACTTC

size: .
V: TRBV5-4
D: TRBD2
J: TRBJ2-3
CDR3: CASSIGTSGRTDTQYF
DNA: TGTGCCAGCAGCATAGGGACTAGCGGGAGGACAGATACGCAGTATTTT

size: once
V: TRBV28
D: TRBD1
J: TRBJ2-3
CDR3: CASTGTGSTDTQYF
DNA: TGTGCCAGTACCGGGACAGGGAGCACAGATACGCAGTATTTT

size: once
V: TRBV24-1
D: TRBD1
J: TRBJ1-3
CDR3: CATSDPDRAIPISGNTIYF
DNA: TGTGCCACCAGTGATCCAGACAGGGCCATACCTATCTCTGGAAACACCATATATTTT

size: .
V: TRBV9
D: .
J: TRBJ1-3
CDR3: CASSVAGGAGDGNTIYF
DNA: TGTGCCAGCAGCGTAGCTGGGGGGGCGGGAGACGGAAACACCATATATTTT

size: .
V: TRBV7-9
D: .
J: TRBJ2-5
CDR3: CASSPPGIGQETQYF
DNA: TGTGCCAGCAGCCCCCCGGGTATAGGCCAAGAGACCCAGTACTTC

size: .
V: TRBV5-1
D: .
J: TRBJ2-7
CDR3: CASSLSSSGYEQYF
DNA: TGCGCCAGCAGCTTGTCATCATCCGGGTACGAGCAGTACTTC